The 27 T cell receptor beta chains listed next were all sequenced from one sample in a study of cytomegalovirus exposure and HLA in healthy donors. The PCR had 60 Vbeta and 13 Jbeta primers. Using immunoSEQ multiplex PCR, the repertoire was profiled, and TCRdb retains in-frame clones only, with some absent. The sample has over 150,000 clones, around four fifths seen once. The sample was PBMCs. The receptors stem from a woman aged 45-60 years in good health and CMV-seropositive.

The rearrangement uses TRBV6-6 and TRBJ2-1; 11 nucleotides line up with TRBD2. This CDR3 region has 14 residues. V shed 8 bases and J 3 bases; nucleotides not matched to a gene: 3. Germline-derived CDR1 and CDR2 are MNHNY and SVGAGI (reference sequence). CDR3 coding DNA: TGTGCCAGCTATACTAGCGGGAGCTACAATGAGCAGTTCTTC. Translated, it gives CASYTSGSYNEQFF.

The chain employs TRBV7-9 and TRBJ2-3; D unresolved. The CDR3 contains 14 residues. V shed 1 base and J shed 0 bases, with 5 bases lying between them. CDR1 is SEHNR, CDR2 FQNEAQ, per germline (reference sequence). The DNA for the CDR3 is TGTGCCAGCAGCTTAGGAGCTAGCACAGATACGCAGTATTTT. Translating gives CASSLGASTDTQYF.

The chain is built from TRBV28 and TRBJ2-5; D might be TRBD2 (6 bases). The CDR3 sequence is 14 residues long. V was clipped by 3 bases and J by 1 base, with 9 bases between them. Germline V gene sequence: CDR1 MDHEN, CDR2 SYDVKM. CDR3 DNA: TGTGCCAGCAGTTTTGGAGGGGTCCAAGAGACCCAGTACTTC. Protein: CASSFGGVQETQYF.

The chain uses TRBV9 and TRBJ2-2, with 10 bases matching TRBD2. CDR1 is SGDLS and CDR2 is YYNGEE in the germline V gene. The CDR3 totals 16 residues. Trimming took 0 bases from V and 5 from J; bases not matched to a gene: 4. CDR3 nucleotide sequence: TGTGCCAGCAGCGTAGGGGAGCGGGGGGGGACCGGGGAGCTGTTTTTT. This codes for CASSVGERGGTGELFF.

V gene TRBV27 combines with J gene TRBJ2-7; perhaps TRBD2 as D (5 bases). The CDR3 length is 16 residues. Germline V gene sequence: CDR1 MNHEY, CDR2 SMNVEV (reference sequence). Trimming took off 8 bases at V and 4 bases at J, with 24 bases between the two ends. In DNA, the CDR3 is TGTGCCAGCCGACTACTAGTGGGAGACGCCAAGTACGAGCAGTACTTC. This translates into CASRLLVGDAKYEQYF.

The J gene is TRBJ1-1, the V gene TRBV5-1; D might be TRBD1 (6 bases). The CDR3 is 15 residues long. Germline loops: CDR1 SGHRS, CDR2 YFSETQ. V lost 2 bases, J lost 0 bases, and 11 bases lay in between. CDR3 nucleotide sequence: TGCGCCAGCAGCTTCAGGGGATACATGAACACTGAAGCTTTCTTT. Protein product: CASSFRGYMNTEAFF.

The CDR3 region is CASSVGPGTTDTQYF. The CDR3 DNA follows: TGTGCCAGCAGCGTAGGTCCAGGAACCACAGATACGCAGTATTTT. The V and J genes are TRBV9 and TRBJ2-3; the D is unclear. The CDR3 covers 15 residues. Trimming took 0 bases from V and 2 from J, leaving 10 bases between them. Germline lookup yields CDR1 SGDLS and CDR2 YYNGEE.

This chain uses TRBV2 with TRBJ1-4; D is uncertain. V was clipped by 4 bases and J by 6 bases, with 15 bases between them. CDR3 length equals 15 residues. Germline-derived CDR1 and CDR2 are SNHLY and FYNNEI. CDR3 nucleotide sequence: TGTGCCAGCAGTGTGCAGGTAACCTCGGATGAAAAACTGTTTTTT. Translated, it gives CASSVQVTSDEKLFF.

V is TRBV19 and J is TRBJ1-4, with 7 bases aligning to TRBD1. The CDR3 consists of 14 residues. CDR1 is LNHDA, CDR2 SQIVND, per germline (reference sequence). After removal of 8 bases from V and 8 bases from J, the junction contained 11 bases not matched to a gene. The CDR3 reads CASGGTAFGEKLFF. The CDR3 DNA is TGTGCCAGTGGCGGGACAGCCTTTGGCGAAAAACTGTTTTTT. Supplemented by reference TRBV19 and TRBJ1-4, the full variable domain reads DGGITQSPKYLFRKEGQNVTLSCEQNLNHDAMYWYRQDPGQGLRLIYYSQIVNDFQKGDIAEGYSVSREKKESFPLTVTSAQKNPTAFYLCASGGTAFGEKLFFGSGTQLSVL.

V is TRBV7-8 and J is TRBJ2-5; D perhaps matches TRBD1 (6 bases). The V end lost 2 bases, the J end lost 9 bases, and 16 bases lay between the germline ends. The CDR3 is made up of 14 amino acids. Germline lookup yields CDR1 SGHVS and CDR2 FQNEAQ. CDR3 DNA: TGTGCCAGCAGCTTACCCTTCATCCCAGGGGCCCAGTACTTC. Encoded protein: CASSLPFIPGAQYF.

The CDR3 is CASQTAANTGELFF. The DNA for the CDR3 is TGTGCCTCCCAAACCGCGGCAAACACCGGGGAGCTGTTTTTT. The rearrangement joins TRBV6-1 to TRBJ2-2; D unresolved. CDR1 and CDR2 from the germline V gene are MNHNS and SASEGT. CDR3 size: 14 residues. V lost 11 bases and J 2 bases, leaving 15 bases between the germline ends.

The chain carries TRBV5-1 and TRBJ2-7, with a possible D match to TRBD2 (6 bases). Between the trimmed V and J ends, which lost 4 bases and 2 bases, there was a span of 13 bases. The V gene's germline CDR1 is SGHRS and CDR2 YFSETQ. This CDR3 has 14 residues. This CDR3 reads CASSDKEGAYEQYF. The CDR3 region has the DNA TGCGCCAGCAGCGATAAGGAGGGTGCCTACGAGCAGTACTTC.

The rearrangement joins TRBV5-4 to TRBJ2-3; 8 nucleotides agree with TRBD1. Germline V gene lookup returns CDR1 SGHNT and CDR2 YYREEE (reference sequence). This CDR3 comprises 16 residues. J lost 4 bases, V lost 1 base, and 8 bases had no gene match. The CDR3 sequence: CASSLKSGTGADTQYF. The CDR3 DNA reads as TGTGCCAGCAGCTTGAAGTCCGGGACAGGTGCAGATACGCAGTATTTT.

This chain uses TRBV15 with TRBJ1-5, with D tentatively TRBD1 (5 bases). V lost 1 base, J lost 8 bases, and 12 bases lay in between. CDR1 and CDR2 (germline): LNHNV, YYDKDF (reference sequence). The CDR3 extends over 14 amino acids. CDR3 in DNA: TGTGCCACCAGCAGAGCCGCAGGGAATGAGCCCCAGCATTTT. It yields the protein CATSRAAGNEPQHF.

This clone was detected a few times. The V gene is TRBV5-6, the J gene TRBJ1-2, with D tentatively TRBD1 (5 bases). The CDR3 sequence is 12 residues long. The V and J ends lost 4 bases and 3 bases respectively, with 7 bases between them. CDR1 is SGHDT, CDR2 YYEEEE, per germline. CDR3 nucleotide sequence: TGTGCCAGCAGCGCGACAGACTATGGCTACACCTTC. Translated, it gives CASSATDYGYTF.

The CDR3 spells CASSGGQPRSYNEQFF. CDR3 DNA sequence: TGTGCCAGCTCTGGGGGACAGCCCCGCTCCTACAATGAGCAGTTCTTC. This sequence joins TRBV18 and TRBJ2-1; 7 nucleotides match TRBD1. CDR3 length: 16 residues. J lost 0 bases, V lost 6 bases, and 8 bases had no gene match. Germline V gene sequence: CDR1 KGHSH, CDR2 LQKENI.

On this clone itself: A junction end diverges from the germline sequence, so it may reflect a read error. This rearrangement joins TRBV7-9 to TRBJ2-3; D gene unclear. The CDR3 runs to 12 residues. Germline lookup yields CDR1 SEHNR and CDR2 FQNEAQ (reference sequence). CDR3 DNA sequence: TGTTCCAGCAGCTTAGACGGAGATACGCAGTATTTT. It is translated as CSSSLDGDTQYF.

The genes are TRBV18 and TRBJ1-1; D ambiguous. The CDR3 is 13 residues long. Germline values: CDR1 KGHSH, CDR2 LQKENI. Between the trimmed V and J ends, which lost 3 bases and 11 bases, there was a span of 16 bases. CDR3 in amino acids: CASSPLDGVEAFF. Written as DNA, the CDR3 is TGTGCCAGCTCACCTCTGGACGGGGTCGAGGCTTTCTTT.

In its sample, this clone was seen once. For the CDR3, the DNA is TGTGCCAGCAGTCCCGGGACTACATACGAGCAGTACTTC. Translated, it gives CASSPGTTYEQYF. V and J are TRBV28 and TRBJ2-7; 7 nucleotides match TRBD2. Germline trimming cut 5 bases from V and 4 bases from J; bases unmatched to any gene: 5. Germline V lookup: CDR1 MDHEN, CDR2 SYDVKM. The CDR3 spans 13 residues. The full variable domain, rest sourced from reference TRBV28 and TRBJ2-7, is DVKVTQSSRYLVKRTGEKVFLECVQDMDHENMFWYRQDPGLGLRLIYFSYDVKMKEKGDIPEGYSVSREKKERFSLILESASTNQTSMYLCASSPGTTYEQYFGPGTRLTVT.

This clone showed up just once. The chain uses TRBV27 and TRBJ1-1; 9 nucleotides line up with TRBD1. With 6 bases clipped from V and 4 bases from J, the junction kept 12 bases outside the gene matches. CDR3 length: 16 amino acids. Per germline, CDR1 MNHEY and CDR2 SMNVEV (reference sequence). The CDR3 region has the DNA TGTGCCAGCAGGCCCCCCCGGGACAGGGTAGGCACTGAAGCTTTCTTT. Translating it yields CASRPPRDRVGTEAFF.

The genes are TRBV4-2 and TRBJ2-1; 11 bases map to TRBD2. The junction had 10 bases not matched to a gene; V was cut back by 9 bases and J by 9 bases. The germline CDR1 and CDR2 sequences are LGHNA and YNFKEQ. The CDR3 has 14 residues. The DNA of the CDR3 is TGTGCCAGTACTCACGGGCTAGCGGGAGGTGAGCAGTTCTTC. It codes for CASTHGLAGGEQFF.

The chain links TRBV11-3 to TRBJ2-1, with 8 bases that match TRBD2. Germline V gene data show CDR1 as SGHNT and CDR2 as YENEEA. The CDR3 loop spans 14 amino acids. After removal of 1 base from V and 4 bases from J, the junction contained 0 bases not matched to a gene. The CDR3 bases are TGTGCCAGCAGCTTAGCGGGGGGGTACAATGAGCAGTTCTTC. Its protein product is CASSLAGGYNEQFF.

V usage is TRBV6-1 and J usage is TRBJ1-1; D gene uncertain. Germline lookup yields CDR1 MNHNS and CDR2 SASEGT. V lost 1 base and J lost 0, with 12 bases in between. This CDR3 comprises 16 residues. CDR3 DNA: TGTGCCAGCAGTGAAGTGATGCGGAAGATGAACACTGAAGCTTTCTTT. It codes for CASSEVMRKMNTEAFF.

J is TRBJ2-7 and V is TRBV18, with D possibly matching TRBD1 (5 bases). The V end lost 4 bases, the J end lost 2 bases, and 12 bases lay between the germline ends. The CDR3 totals 14 residues. CDR1 is KGHSH and CDR2 is LQKENI in the germline V gene. The CDR3, as DNA: TGTGCCAGCTCACTCTCCAGGGATACCTACGAGCAGTACTTC. This encodes CASSLSRDTYEQYF.

V gene TRBV5-1 combines with J gene TRBJ2-1; 8 bases agree with TRBD1. With 0 bases clipped from V and 2 bases from J, the junction kept 1 base outside the gene matches. This CDR3 contains 15 residues. CDR1 is SGHRS, CDR2 YFSETQ, per germline. The DNA for the CDR3 is TGCGCCAGCAGCTTGGAACAGGGGGCCTACAATGAGCAGTTCTTC. Protein: CASSLEQGAYNEQFF.

The genes are TRBV28 and TRBJ1-2, with D tentatively TRBD1 (5 bases). The V end lost 8 bases, the J end lost 4 bases, and 17 bases lay between the germline ends. The CDR3 is 14 amino acids. Germline CDR1 reads MDHEN; CDR2 reads SYDVKM. The CDR3 is CASGEMNRPYGYTF. The CDR3 region has the DNA TGTGCCAGCGGAGAGATGAACAGGCCCTATGGCTACACCTTC.

This chain uses TRBV7-2 with TRBJ1-5; D is unresolved. There are 13 residues in the CDR3. Trimming took off 6 bases at V and 7 bases at J, with 13 bases between the two ends. Germline-derived CDR1 and CDR2 are SGHTA and FQGNSA. CDR3 bases: TGTGCCAGCAGTCCCGCCGTCCGGCAGCCCCAGCATTTT. Translating it yields CASSPAVRQPQHF.